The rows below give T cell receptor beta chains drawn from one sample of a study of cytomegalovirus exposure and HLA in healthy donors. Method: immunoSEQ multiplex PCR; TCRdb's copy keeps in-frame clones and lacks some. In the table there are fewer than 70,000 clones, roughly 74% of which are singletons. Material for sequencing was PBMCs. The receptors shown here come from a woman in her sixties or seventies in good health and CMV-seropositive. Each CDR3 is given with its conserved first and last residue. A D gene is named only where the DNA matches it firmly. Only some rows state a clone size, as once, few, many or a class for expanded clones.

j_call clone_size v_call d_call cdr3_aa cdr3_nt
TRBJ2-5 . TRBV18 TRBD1 CASSQDRDTGTQYF TGTGCCAGCTCCCAGGACAGGGACACGGGGACCCAGTACTTC
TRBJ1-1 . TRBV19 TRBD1 CASSIGTGTEAFF TGTGCCAGTAGTATTGGGACAGGCACTGAAGCTTTCTTT
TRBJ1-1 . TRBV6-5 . CASSSPGQNTEAFF TGTGCCAGCAGTTCCCCTGGACAGAACACTGAAGCTTTCTTT
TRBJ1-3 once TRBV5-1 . CASSLAGSGNTIYF TGCGCCAGCAGCTTGGCAGGGTCTGGAAACACCATATATTTT
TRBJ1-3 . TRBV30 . CAWSGGRGATGNTIYF TGTGCCTGGAGTGGGGGGCGAGGGGCTACTGGAAACACCATATATTTT
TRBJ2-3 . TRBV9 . CASSRQAPTDTQYF TGTGCCAGCAGCAGACAAGCACCCACAGATACGCAGTATTTT
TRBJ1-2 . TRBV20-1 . CSAHGQGYTF TGCAGTGCTCACGGACAGGGCTACACCTTC
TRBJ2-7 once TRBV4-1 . CASSPTWAEGDEQYF TGCGCCAGCAGCCCAACATGGGCGGAAGGGGACGAGCAGTACTTC
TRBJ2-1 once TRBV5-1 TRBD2 CASSLWTSRNEQFF TGCGCCAGCAGCTTGTGGACTAGTCGTAATGAGCAGTTCTTC
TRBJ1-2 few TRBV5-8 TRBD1 CASSSDRDYGYTF TGTGCCAGCAGCTCTGACAGGGACTATGGCTACACCTTC
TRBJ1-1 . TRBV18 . CASSPSSLNTEAFF TGTGCCAGCTCACCGTCCAGTCTGAACACTGAAGCTTTCTTT
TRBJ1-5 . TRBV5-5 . CASSLVGSSNQPQHF TGTGCCAGCAGCTTGGTTGGGAGTAGCAATCAGCCCCAGCATTTT